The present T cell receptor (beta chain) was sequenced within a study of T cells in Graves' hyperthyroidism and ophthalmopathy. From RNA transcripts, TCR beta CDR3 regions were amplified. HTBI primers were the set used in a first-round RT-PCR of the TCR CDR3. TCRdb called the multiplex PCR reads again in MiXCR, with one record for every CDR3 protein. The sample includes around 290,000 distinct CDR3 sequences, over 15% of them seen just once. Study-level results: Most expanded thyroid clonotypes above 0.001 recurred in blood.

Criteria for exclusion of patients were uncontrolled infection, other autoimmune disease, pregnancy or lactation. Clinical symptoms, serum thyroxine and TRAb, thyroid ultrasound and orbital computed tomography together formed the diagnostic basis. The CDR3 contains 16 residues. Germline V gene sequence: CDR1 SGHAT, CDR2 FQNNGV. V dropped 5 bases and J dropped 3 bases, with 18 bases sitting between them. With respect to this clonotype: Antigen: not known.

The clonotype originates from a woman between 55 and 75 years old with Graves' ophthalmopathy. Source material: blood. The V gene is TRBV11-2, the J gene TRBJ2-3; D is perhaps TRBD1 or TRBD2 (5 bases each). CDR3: CASSQVGVPPTDTQYF. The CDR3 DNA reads TGTGCCAGCAGCCAGGTGGGGGTTCCCCCAACAGATACGCAGTATTTT.